These T cell receptor beta chains were read from a single sample in a study of blood T cell repertoires in COVID-19. Libraries were prepared by immunoSEQ multiplex PCR; TCRdb keeps only in-frame clonotypes and omits some of them. The sample shows some 130,000 clones, around nine tenths of them seen only once. The sample taken for sequencing was peripheral blood. These receptors came from a woman in her 70s with COVID-19, enrolled during active disease. Both conserved end residues are part of each CDR3. The D gene is left open where the match is weak. Only some rows state a clone size, as once, few, many or a class for expanded clones.

V	D	J	size	CDR3	DNA
TRBV19	NA	TRBJ2-4	NA	CASSTWTELAKNIQYF	TGTGCCAGTAGTACTTGGACAGAGCTAGCCAAAAACATTCAGTACTTC
TRBV28	NA	TRBJ2-1	NA	CASSSGAVLIDNEQFF	TGTGCCAGCAGTTCAGGGGCAGTATTAATCGACAATGAGCAGTTCTTC
TRBV7-2	TRBD1	TRBJ1-6	once	CASSLGRGRSPLHF	TGTGCCAGCAGCTTAGGCAGGGGGCGGTCACCCCTCCACTTT
TRBV6-6	TRBD1	TRBJ2-7	NA	CASSYSGTGPYEQYF	TGTGCCAGCAGTTACTCCGGGACAGGGCCCTACGAGCAGTACTTC
TRBV7-9	NA	TRBJ2-7	NA	CASSLETPKNGEQYF	TGTGCCAGCAGCTTAGAAACACCCAAAAATGGCGAGCAGTACTTC
TRBV5-1	TRBD1	TRBJ1-2	once	CASSLRQGDYGYTF	TGCGCCAGCAGCTTGCGACAGGGGGACTATGGCTACACCTTC
TRBV6-5	TRBD1	TRBJ1-1	once	CASSQGAGRTEAFF	TGTGCCAGCAGCCAGGGGGCTGGTCGCACTGAAGCTTTCTTT
TRBV18	TRBD2	TRBJ2-1	NA	CASSPYLVAGFPYNEQFF	TGTGCCAGCTCACCTTATCTCGTAGCGGGATTCCCCTACAATGAGCAGTTCTTC
TRBV7-2	NA	TRBJ2-6	NA	CASSPSPPGANVLTF	TGTGCCAGCAGCCCATCCCCCCCTGGGGCCAACGTCCTGACTTTC
TRBV29-1	TRBD1	TRBJ1-5	NA	CSVGTGGGQPQHF	TGCAGCGTTGGGACAGGGGGCGGGCAGCCCCAGCATTTT
TRBV5-1	NA	TRBJ2-1	NA	CASSQEGNEQFF	TGCGCCAGCAGCCAGGAGGGGAATGAGCAGTTCTTC
TRBV5-5	NA	TRBJ2-7	once	CASTLGWAGVGEQYF	TGTGCCAGCACCCTCGGTTGGGCAGGGGTCGGTGAGCAGTACTTC
TRBV3-1/TRBV3-2	NA	TRBJ2-6	few	CASSQLAGANVLTF	TGTGCCAGCAGCCAATTGGCAGGGGCCAACGTCCTGACTTTC
TRBV3-1/TRBV3-2	NA	TRBJ1-2	NA	CASKWGGGGYTF	TGTGCCAGCAAGTGGGGGGGCGGTGGCTACACCTTC
TRBV9	TRBD1	TRBJ1-3	NA	CASSPRDRSNTIYF	TGTGCCAGCAGCCCGCGGGACAGATCAAACACCATATATTTT
TRBV10-3	NA	TRBJ2-3	once	CAISRGRTDTQYF	TGTGCCATCAGTCGAGGTCGCACAGATACGCAGTATTTT
TRBV5-6	NA	TRBJ1-2	NA	CRGPPIRYGYTF	TGTCGAGGGCCTCCAATCCGCTATGGCTACACCTTC
TRBV7-3	TRBD1	TRBJ1-6	NA	CASSLGTGSPLHF	TGTGCCAGCAGCTTAGGGACAGGGTCACCCCTCCACTTT
TRBV15	TRBD1	TRBJ2-1	NA	CATSRVFGDRGHEQFF	TGTGCCACCAGCAGAGTATTTGGGGACAGGGGCCATGAGCAGTTCTTC
TRBV9	TRBD2	TRBJ2-2	once	CASSVGLAGGNTGELFF	TGTGCCAGCAGCGTAGGACTAGCGGGGGGGAACACCGGGGAGCTGTTTTTT
TRBV6-2/TRBV6-3	NA	TRBJ1-4	NA	CASSYSPGEEYNEKLFF	TGTGCCAGCAGTTACTCGCCGGGTGAGGAGTACAATGAAAAACTGTTTTTT
TRBV24-1	NA	TRBJ2-3	once	CATSDRGWEDTQYF	TGTGCCACCAGTGACCGGGGGTGGGAAGATACGCAGTATTTT
TRBV7-6	NA	TRBJ2-2	NA	CASSLAGTGRTGELFF	TGTGCCAGCAGCTTAGCCGGGACGGGGAGGACCGGGGAGCTGTTTTTT
TRBV3-1/TRBV3-2	TRBD1	TRBJ1-2	NA	CASAIHSRTGLASNYGYTF	TGTGCCAGCGCCATACATTCAAGGACAGGTCTCGCTTCTAACTATGGCTACACCTTC
TRBV30	NA	TRBJ1-2	NA	CAWSRGNQYGYTF	TGTGCCTGGAGTCGGGGGAATCAGTATGGCTACACCTTC
TRBV19	NA	TRBJ2-1	NA	CASTTRSYNEQFF	TGTGCCAGTACTACGCGCTCCTACAATGAGCAGTTCTTC
TRBV6-1	NA	TRBJ2-2	NA	CASSERTGTPGELFF	TGTGCCAGCAGTGAGCGAACCGGGACACCCGGGGAGCTGTTTTTT
TRBV19	TRBD1	TRBJ1-1	NA	CASSLQGSGTEAFF	TGTGCCAGTAGTTTACAGGGGTCGGGCACTGAAGCTTTCTTT
TRBV5-4	TRBD1	TRBJ2-2	NA	CASSFNLQGDSGELFF	TGTGCCAGCAGCTTTAATCTCCAGGGGGATTCCGGGGAGCTGTTTTTT
TRBV28	NA	TRBJ1-1	NA	CASSSYNRVSSTEAFF	TGTGCCAGCAGTTCGTACAACAGGGTTTCGAGTACTGAAGCTTTCTTT
TRBV6-5	TRBD1	TRBJ1-5	NA	CASSPDRINQPQHF	TGTGCCAGCAGTCCGGACAGGATCAATCAGCCCCAGCATTTT
TRBV29-1	TRBD2	TRBJ2-3	NA	CSVLGLAGGLGGTDTQYF	TGCAGCGTTCTGGGACTAGCGGGGGGCCTCGGAGGGACAGATACGCAGTATTTT
TRBV10-3	NA	TRBJ2-2	NA	CAISESMANTGELFF	TGTGCCATCAGTGAGTCCATGGCTAACACCGGGGAGCTGTTTTTT
TRBV30	TRBD2	TRBJ2-3	NA	CATSGDNTDTQYF	TGTGCCACTAGCGGAGACAACACAGATACGCAGTATTTT
TRBV10-3	NA	TRBJ2-1	NA	CAISLGQMLNEQFF	TGTGCCATCAGCCTCGGACAGATGCTCAATGAGCAGTTCTTC
TRBV29-1	NA	TRBJ1-1	few	CSVEDRGKTEAFF	TGCAGCGTTGAAGATCGGGGGAAAACTGAAGCTTTCTTT
TRBV24-1	NA	TRBJ2-5	NA	CATSGTSSYQETQYF	TGTGCCACCAGTGGGACATCGTCTTACCAAGAGACCCAGTACTTC
TRBV7-2	NA	TRBJ2-2	NA	CATKPGIAGELFF	TGTGCCACTAAACCCGGGATAGCTGGGGAGCTGTTTTTT
TRBV2	TRBD2	TRBJ2-4	NA	CASSAGGVTKNIQYF	TGTGCCAGCAGCGCCGGGGGGGTGACCAAAAACATTCAGTACTTC
TRBV4-2	NA	TRBJ2-5	NA	CASSQDRQETQYF	TGTGCCAGCAGCCAAGATCGGCAAGAGACCCAGTACTTC
TRBV6-2/TRBV6-3	NA	TRBJ1-2	NA	CASSSDSNYGYTF	TGTGCCAGCAGCTCAGATTCGAACTATGGCTACACCTTC
TRBV11-2	NA	TRBJ1-1	once	CASSGGGALLNTEAFF	TGTGCCAGTAGTGGGGGAGGCGCCCTGCTGAACACTGAAGCTTTCTTT
TRBV4-2	NA	TRBJ1-2	NA	CASSQDSGPYGYTF	TGTGCCAGCAGCCAAGACTCAGGGCCCTATGGCTACACCTTC
TRBV7-2	TRBD1	TRBJ1-5	NA	CASSPGQGSQPQHF	TGTGCCAGCAGCCCGGGACAGGGGAGTCAGCCCCAGCATTTT
TRBV28	TRBD1	TRBJ1-5	NA	CASSLRGQGTFNQPQHF	TGTGCCAGCAGTTTACGGGGACAGGGGACCTTCAATCAGCCCCAGCATTTT
TRBV4-1	TRBD1	TRBJ2-7	NA	CASSRTGGSGNYEQYF	TGCGCCAGCAGTAGGACAGGGGGTTCCGGGAACTACGAGCAGTACTTC
TRBV4-1	NA	TRBJ2-3	NA	CASSQDGGGLRSSTDTQYF	TGCGCCAGCAGCCAAGATGGAGGAGGACTTCGCTCTAGCACAGATACGCAGTATTTT
TRBV19	NA	TRBJ1-3	NA	CASSPQGISGNTIYF	TGTGCCAGTAGTCCTCAGGGTATCTCTGGAAACACCATATATTTT
TRBV5-8	TRBD1	TRBJ2-7	NA	CASSSDRGEQYF	TGTGCCAGCAGCTCCGACAGGGGAGAGCAGTACTTC
TRBV6-5	TRBD2	TRBJ2-7	NA	CASSSAGDGSYEQYF	TGTGCCAGCAGTTCAGCGGGGGACGGATCCTACGAGCAGTACTTC
TRBV15	NA	TRBJ2-1	NA	CATSIPGGLSNEQFF	TGTGCCACCAGCATTCCCGGGGGGCTCAGCAATGAGCAGTTCTTC
TRBV10-1	TRBD1	TRBJ1-4	NA	CASIPGQGKGNEKLFF	TGCGCCAGCATTCCGGGACAGGGGAAAGGAAATGAAAAACTGTTTTTT
TRBV28	TRBD1	TRBJ1-2	NA	CASSEVRDRAESYGYTF	TGTGCCAGCAGCGAAGTCCGGGACAGGGCTGAGAGCTATGGCTACACCTTC